These 10 T cell receptor beta chains came from one sample sequenced in a study of cytomegalovirus exposure and HLA in healthy donors. 13 Jbeta primers and 60 Vbeta primers were used for the PCR. Assay: immunoSEQ multiplex PCR; the TCRdb copy retains only in-frame clones and omits some. The sample holds over 150,000 clones, more than 75% seen once. Sample: PBMCs. The source of these receptors is a woman in her forties in good health and CMV-seropositive.

This clone came up a few times. The chain recombines TRBV13 with TRBJ2-3, with TRBD2 as a possible D gene (8 bases). V was trimmed by 5 bases and J by 5 bases, leaving 20 bases between them. Looked up from germline, CDR1 is PRHDT and CDR2 is FYEKMQ (reference sequence). The CDR3 is 16 residues long. The CDR3 DNA follows: TGTGCCAGCAGCCACAGGGGAGCGGGAGCGAAAGATACGCAGTATTTT. It yields the protein CASSHRGAGAKDTQYF.

The chain employs TRBV4-1 and TRBJ2-7; 8 bases are shared with TRBD2. This CDR3 has 17 amino acids. Germline V CDR1 and CDR2: MGHRA, YSYEKL. The V and J ends lost 0 bases and 7 bases, in that order; junction bases with no gene match: 14. The CDR3 region has the DNA TGCGCCAGCAGCCAAGATGGAGATCTAGCGGGCTGGCAGGAGCAGTACTTC. This sequence encodes CASSQDGDLAGWQEQYF.

This sequence joins TRBV18 and TRBJ1-2; D possibly corresponds to TRBD1 (5 bases). The CDR3 covers 15 residues. Trimming took 2 bases from V and 6 from J, leaving 16 bases between them. CDR1 KGHSH and CDR2 LQKENI come from the germline V gene. Here the CDR3 reads CASSPDWRGEDGYTF. The CDR3 DNA follows: TGTGCCAGCTCACCAGATTGGAGGGGAGAGGATGGCTACACCTTC.

V is TRBV5-6 and J is TRBJ2-3, with a tentative D call TRBD1 (5 bases). Deletions cut 4 bases from V and 5 bases from J, with 17 bases between. Per the germline V gene, CDR1 is SGHDT and CDR2 is YYEEEE. CDR3 length: 15 amino acids. The CDR3 bases are TGTGCCAGCAGCCCTGACCAAGGGGTTGGAGATACGCAGTATTTT. Translating gives CASSPDQGVGDTQYF.

The V and J genes are TRBV30 and TRBJ1-1, with 8 bases matching TRBD1. Germline V lookup: CDR1 GTSNPN, CDR2 SVGIG (reference sequence). The CDR3 extends over 13 amino acids. J was trimmed by 5 bases and V by 1 base; bases with no gene match: 3. In DNA form, the CDR3 reads TGTGCCTGGAGTGGGACAGGGAAAACTGAAGCTTTCTTT. It specifies CAWSGTGKTEAFF.

The V and J genes are TRBV15 and TRBJ2-1; weak D call: TRBD2 (5 bases). V lost 1 base, J lost 3 bases, and 7 bases lay in between. Germline lookup yields CDR1 LNHNV and CDR2 YYDKDF (reference sequence). The CDR3 consists of 14 residues. The CDR3 spells CATSRAGNYNEQFF. Written as DNA, the CDR3 is TGTGCCACCAGCAGAGCGGGGAACTACAATGAGCAGTTCTTC. The full variable domain, its missing parts supplied by reference TRBV15 and TRBJ2-1, is DAMVIQNPRYQVTQFGKPVTLSCSQTLNHNVMYWYQQKSSQAPKLLFHYYDKDFNNEADTPDNFQSRRPNTSFCFLDIRSPGLGDTAMYLCATSRAGNYNEQFFGPGTRLTVL.

The rearrangement links TRBV30 to TRBJ2-7, with TRBD1 as a possible D gene (6 bases). Germline-derived CDR1 and CDR2 are GTSNPN and SVGIG (reference sequence). This CDR3 has 15 residues. V was trimmed by 4 bases and J by 4 bases, leaving 20 bases between them. The CDR3: CAWTIGTQGRYEQYF. The CDR3 coding sequence is TGTGCCTGGACCATAGGGACACAGGGAAGGTACGAGCAGTACTTC.

A few counts support this clone. This chain links TRBV19 with TRBJ1-4; D may be TRBD1 (5 bases). V was shortened by 5 bases and J by 0 bases, with 13 bases between the two germline ends. The CDR3 is 16 amino acids. Germline values: CDR1 LNHDA, CDR2 SQIVND (reference sequence). Here the CDR3 reads CASSGGFSSTNEKLFF. As DNA, the CDR3 is TGTGCCAGTAGTGGGGGGTTCTCCTCAACTAATGAAAAACTGTTTTTT.

V usage is TRBV9 and J usage is TRBJ2-2, with D possibly matching TRBD1 (6 bases). The germline V gene encodes CDR1 SGDLS and CDR2 YYNGEE. The CDR3 length is 15 residues. Trimming took off 3 bases at V and 6 bases at J, with 15 bases between the two ends. This CDR3 reads CASSGLQGSAGELFF. CDR3 in DNA: TGTGCCAGCAGCGGCCTACAGGGATCCGCCGGGGAGCTGTTTTTT.

This clone came up a few times. This chain links TRBV11-3 with TRBJ2-5, with TRBD1 identical over 10 bases. Trimming at V came to 4 bases and at J to 4 bases, leaving 3 bases not matched to a gene. Germline CDR1 is SGHNT and CDR2 is YENEEA. The CDR3 loop spans 14 amino acids. CDR3 loop: CASSYRDRGETQYF. CDR3 nucleotides: TGTGCCAGCAGCTACCGGGACAGGGGAGAGACCCAGTACTTC.